The clone carrying this T cell receptor (beta chain) turned up a few times. Its antigen is as yet unknown. These data originate in a study of cytomegalovirus exposure and HLA in healthy donors. Both 60 Vbeta primers and 13 Jbeta primers went into the PCR. In the original analysis: A later analysis counted 80 million or so unique TCR beta chains, around 10 million shared. Produced via immunoSEQ multiplex PCR; TCRdb's table is partial and in-frame only. V and J calls and clone size follow that table, whereas D and trimming were derived from the DNA. The sample records about 130,000 clones, over 70% being singletons. Overall study results and limits: A later analysis reportedly found that, within productive TCRs, an Asian-associated ancestry cluster had fewer N-insertions than the mean observed across the approximately 700 donors. Later on, an analysis found that several of the most significant clusters appeared to be linked to common viral pathogens, which included parvovirus B19.

The germline V gene has CDR1 SGHDN and CDR2 FVKESK. The CDR3 extends over 14 amino acids. The J segment lost 6 bases and the V segment lost 7 bases, leaving 6 bases of the junction unmatched. The sequencing sample was made of PBMCs. The sequence derives from a woman aged 40 to 55 in good health and CMV-seronegative. The rearrangement uses TRBV14 and TRBJ1-6; TRBD1 matches 7 bases. The CDR3 region has the DNA TGTGCCAGCAAAGGGGGCGCCGTTAATTCACCCCTCCACTTT. Translation gives CASKGGAVNSPLHF.